This TCR beta chain was identified during a study of T cell responses to AZD1222 COVID-19 vaccine. Study-level results: Unmutated variant regions reportedly attract nearly half of all spike-specific TCRs. Only after the peak T cell response were repertoires sampled. Spike-specific TCR breadth and depth were elevated following two AZD1222 doses.

On this clone itself: Antigen specificity is unknown.

CDR3 length equals 14 residues. The repertoire was sequenced with immunoSEQ multiplex PCR; TCRdb's copy has only in-frame clones and lacks some. The data contain more than 90,000 clones, about nine tenths of them singletons. Sequenced material: peripheral blood, taken on day 0 of AZD1222 vaccination. The receptor was derived from an adult in good health. J is TRBJ2-2 and V is TRBV21-1. TRBV21-1 constitutes a pseudogene. CDR3 amino acids: CASSKGVNTGELFF. CDR3 nucleotide sequence: TGTGCCAGCAGCAAAGGGGTCAACACCGGGGAGCTGTTTTTT.